This T cell receptor beta chain was profiled in a study of blood T cell repertoires in COVID-19. Study overall: T cells, B-cell-depleted T cells, or PBMCs supplied cDNA or gDNA.

Generated by immunoSEQ multiplex PCR, the TCRdb table keeps only in-frame clones and is missing some. Of over 85,000 clones listed, about 80% are singletons. The CDR3 runs to 13 residues. Trimming cost V 6 bases and J 2 bases, with 9 bases left between them. Germline CDR1 and CDR2: MNHEY and SVGAGI. The source of this sequence is a man between 65 and 85 years old with acute or convalescent COVID-19. The chain is built from TRBV6-5 and TRBJ2-3; weak D call: TRBD1 (6 bases). The sequencing sample was made of peripheral blood. In DNA, the CDR3 is TGTGCCAGCAGACGGGACAACACAGATACGCAGTATTTT. Translating it yields CASRRDNTDTQYF.